This entry lists 13 T cell receptor beta chains sequenced from one sample in a study of blood T cells in healthy people across ages. Primers used in a second PCR of roughly 6 to 11 cycles were a sample-barcoded 5' primer and a J-beta primer mix. TCRdb called the 5' RACE reads again in MiXCR, with one record for every CDR3 protein. The sample yields about 560,000 distinct CDR3 sequences, over 25% seen once. This sample also appeared in a second study, on T cells of mothers and their children.

Sequences were obtained from blood. These receptors came from a boy younger than 10 in good health.

This clonotype was counted many times. The CDR3 bases are TGTGCCAGCAGTCCCACTTGGCGGATGGGGTTCTTC. It is translated as CASSPTWRMGFF. This chain links TRBV12-3 or TRBV12-4 with TRBJ2-1; the D is unclear. The CDR3 totals 12 residues. Trimming took off 5 bases at V and 15 bases at J, with 17 bases between the two ends.

The rearrangement uses TRBV2 and TRBJ1-1; D perhaps matches TRBD1 (5 bases). V was pared by 7 bases and J by 1 base, with 10 bases between. Germline assignment: CDR1 SNHLY and CDR2 FYNNEI. This CDR3 comprises 13 residues. DNA of the CDR3: TGTGCCAGCACTCAGACAGCGAACACTGAAGCTTTCTTT. Translated: CASTQTANTEAFF.

This clonotype came up a few times. This chain uses TRBV25-1 with TRBJ2-5; D may be TRBD1 or TRBD2 (6 bases each). CDR3 length equals 17 residues. Trimming shortened V by 3 bases and J by 4 bases, and 21 bases separated the two germline ends. CDR1 is MGHDK, CDR2 SYGVNS, per germline. The CDR3 is CASSELSSPQGGETQYF. The CDR3 DNA reads as TGTGCCAGCAGTGAGCTAAGCTCTCCACAGGGAGGAGAGACCCAGTACTTC.

The gene calls are TRBV30 and TRBJ2-7; D gene uncertain. V dropped 4 bases and J dropped 2 bases, with 6 bases sitting between them. From germline, CDR1 is GTSNPN and CDR2 SVGIG (reference sequence). This CDR3 has 11 amino acids. CDR3 residues: CAWKGTYEQYF. CDR3 DNA sequence: TGTGCCTGGAAGGGAACCTACGAGCAGTACTTC.

The sample holds many counts of this clonotype. The chain links TRBV18 to TRBJ2-7; 7 nucleotides align to TRBD2. Trimming at V came to 4 bases and at J to 6 bases, leaving 9 bases not matched to a gene. This CDR3 has 14 amino acids. Germline CDR1 and CDR2: KGHSH and LQKENI. The CDR3 nucleotides read TGTGCCAGCTCACTGTTGGCGGGAGAGGGCGAGCAGTACTTC. This sequence encodes CASSLLAGEGEQYF.

The chain links TRBV28 to TRBJ2-2, with TRBD1 as a possible D gene (6 bases). Germline V gene data show CDR1 as MDHEN and CDR2 as SYDVKM. V lost 5 bases, J lost 5 bases, and 12 bases lay in between. The CDR3 length is 14 residues. The CDR3 loop reads CASSTTGLTGELFF. CDR3 in DNA: TGTGCCAGCAGTACAACAGGGTTGACCGGGGAGCTGTTTTTT.

The genes are TRBV19 and TRBJ2-5; TRBD1 or TRBD2 may be the D gene (5 bases each). CDR1 and CDR2 (germline): LNHDA, SQIVND (reference sequence). The CDR3 totals 17 residues. V was cut by 3 bases and J by 2 bases, with 19 bases left in between. CDR3: CASSIFRDRVFQETQYF. The CDR3 nucleotides are TGTGCCAGTAGTATCTTTCGGGACCGAGTCTTTCAAGAGACCCAGTACTTC.

J is TRBJ2-2 and V is TRBV28; 9 bases fit TRBD2. The CDR3 loop spans 17 amino acids. The junction had 9 bases not matched to a gene; V was cut back by 2 bases and J by 5 bases. Germline values: CDR1 MDHEN, CDR2 SYDVKM. This chain's CDR3 is CASSLVGGLAGTGELFF. The CDR3 region has the DNA TGTGCCAGCAGTTTAGTAGGCGGCCTAGCGGGAACCGGGGAGCTGTTTTTT.

This clonotype turned up a few times. V gene TRBV18 combines with J gene TRBJ2-3; 10 bases line up with TRBD2. This CDR3 has 16 amino acids. Losses at the gene ends were 3 bases for V and 1 base for J; bases not matched to a gene: 4. CDR1 KGHSH and CDR2 LQKENI come from the germline V gene. The CDR3 nucleotides are TGTGCCAGCTCACCTGGACTAGCGGCACGCACAGATACGCAGTATTTT. Residues: CASSPGLAARTDTQYF.

In the case of this clonotype: A junction boundary mismatches the germline segment, possibly from a read error. The rearrangement links TRBV29-1 to TRBJ2-5; 8 nucleotides line up with TRBD2. CDR1 is SQVTM, CDR2 ANQGSEA, per germline. This CDR3 region has 15 residues. For the CDR3, the DNA is TGCAGCGTTGGAAGTAGACTAGCGAGACCGGGTGAGCAGCTCTTC. This gives the protein CSVGSRLARPGEQLF.

The J gene is TRBJ2-1, the V gene TRBV6-2 or TRBV6-3; TRBD2 aligns across 7 bases. Germline V gives CDR1 MNHEY, CDR2 SVGEGT. The ends lost 3 bases at V and 1 base at J; junction bases unmatched: 6. The CDR3 covers 16 residues. DNA of the CDR3: TGTGCCAGCAGTTATACTAGCGCCTCTTCCTACAATGAGCAGTTCTTC. It is translated as CASSYTSASSYNEQFF.

This clonotype was picked up a small number of times. This sequence joins TRBV29-1 and TRBJ2-3, with D hard to call. CDR1 is SQVTM and CDR2 is ANQGSEA in the germline V gene. The CDR3 totals 14 residues. V lost 7 bases, J lost 0 bases, and 14 bases lay in between. The CDR3, as DNA: TGCAGCGCTGTACCCTTTACTAGCACAGATACGCAGTATTTT. Protein product: CSAVPFTSTDTQYF.

This clonotype has at least ten counts. The chain joins TRBV6-1 to TRBJ2-5, with no clear D. This CDR3 region has 10 residues. V was pared by 3 bases and J by 5 bases, with 1 base between. The germline V gene has CDR1 MNHNS and CDR2 SASEGT. The CDR3 loop is CASSDETQYF. CDR3 coding DNA: TGTGCCAGCAGTGATGAGACCCAGTACTTC.